What follows are 19 T cell receptor beta chains derived from one specimen sequenced in a study of blood T cell repertoires in COVID-19. The data were produced by immunoSEQ multiplex PCR, yet TCRdb's version contains in-frame clones alone and is incomplete. The table includes nearly 350,000 clones, roughly 86% detected once. The specimen was peripheral blood. These receptors were collected from a woman between 65 and 79 years old with COVID-19, enrolled during active disease.

This clone came up once. V usage is TRBV6-5 and J usage is TRBJ1-2; tentatively, D is TRBD1 (6 bases). The CDR3 extends over 15 amino acids. V lost 7 bases to trimming and J lost 3 bases, with 18 bases between them. Germline CDR1 reads MNHEY; CDR2 reads SVGAGI. CDR3 sequence reads: CASKLLDSAHYGYTF. The CDR3 DNA sequence: TGTGCCAGCAAACTCCTGGACAGCGCGCACTATGGCTACACCTTC.

This chain links TRBV7-8 with TRBJ2-3; the D gene is possibly TRBD2 (6 bases). Trimming removed 5 bases at V and 5 bases at J, with 17 bases between. The V gene's germline CDR1 is SGHVS and CDR2 FQNEAQ. The CDR3 covers 15 residues. The CDR3 nucleotides read TGTGCCAGCAGCCCGGGACTCCTAGAGATAGATACGCAGTATTTT. Amino acids: CASSPGLLEIDTQYF.

The genes are TRBV4-3 and TRBJ1-4, with 9 bases lining up with TRBD1. Unmatched junction bases numbered 5, after V lost 2 bases and J lost 7 bases. The CDR3 consists of 15 residues. The germline V gene encodes CDR1 LGHNA and CDR2 YSLEER. The CDR3: CASSQFRQGGEKLFF. DNA for the CDR3: TGCGCCAGCAGCCAATTCCGACAGGGGGGTGAAAAACTGTTTTTT.

This clone occurred a few times. This chain links TRBV6-5 with TRBJ2-2, with TRBD1 matching over 9 bases. This CDR3 is 15 amino acids long. Germline CDR1 is MNHEY and CDR2 is SVGAGI. J was trimmed by 7 bases and V by 2 bases; bases with no gene match: 5. The chain's CDR3 is CASSYRDRDVGELFF. In nucleotides, the CDR3 is TGTGCCAGCAGTTACCGGGACAGGGATGTCGGGGAGCTGTTTTTT.

This clone came up once. The DNA for the CDR3 is TGCGCCAGCAGCCCCAGTCCGGGAGGCTACACCTTC. Protein: CASSPSPGGYTF. J is TRBJ1-2 and V is TRBV4-1; no reliable D call. The CDR3 totals 12 residues. V lost 4 bases to trimming and J lost 8 bases, with 11 bases between them. Germline V gives CDR1 MGHRA, CDR2 YSYEKL.

This chain joins TRBV11-2 and TRBJ1-1; 9 positions match TRBD1. The CDR3 runs 18 residues. Germline lookup yields CDR1 SGHAT and CDR2 FQNNGV. Trimming removed 3 bases from V and 3 bases from J; junction bases left unmatched: 14. CDR3 amino acids: CASSFLTHGTGSDTEAFF. The CDR3 DNA sequence: TGTGCCAGCAGCTTCCTGACACACGGGACAGGGTCGGACACTGAAGCTTTCTTT. Together with reference TRBV11-2 and TRBJ1-1, the CDR3 gives the full variable domain: EAGVAQSPRYKIIEKRQSVAFWCNPISGHATLYWYQQILGQGPKLLIQFQNNGVVDDSQLPKDRFSAERLKGVDSTLKIQPAKLEDSAVYLCASSFLTHGTGSDTEAFFGQGTRLTVV.

The V and J genes are TRBV28 and TRBJ1-5; 10 nucleotides match TRBD1. This CDR3 spans 18 amino acids. CDR1 MDHEN and CDR2 SYDVKM come from the germline V gene. J was trimmed by 1 base and V by 6 bases; bases with no gene match: 12. The CDR3 reads CASSYPWDRGESNQPQHF. The CDR3 coding sequence is TGTGCCAGCAGCTATCCTTGGGACAGGGGTGAGAGCAATCAGCCCCAGCATTTT.

Only one count was recorded for this clone. The chain combines TRBV5-1 with TRBJ1-1; 7 nucleotides align to TRBD1. Trimming at V came to 0 bases and at J to 11 bases, leaving 10 bases not matched to a gene. The germline gives CDR1 SGHRS, CDR2 YFSETQ. The CDR3 has 14 amino acids. The CDR3 protein is CASSLEQGPLSAFF. The CDR3 DNA reads TGCGCCAGCAGCTTGGAACAGGGGCCCCTCTCGGCTTTCTTT.

The chain has TRBV30 and TRBJ2-7, with a weak D call TRBD1 (6 bases). Trimming took off 6 bases at V and 0 bases at J, with 15 bases between the two ends. In germline, CDR1 is GTSNPN, CDR2 SVGIG (reference sequence). The CDR3 consists of 14 residues. CDR3 in amino acids: CACTPGHYSYEQYF. CDR3 DNA: TGTGCCTGCACTCCGGGACATTACTCCTACGAGCAGTACTTC.

The chain is built from TRBV10-3 and TRBJ2-1, with D tentatively TRBD2 (5 bases). The V end was cut by 7 bases, the J end by 8 bases, with 9 bases between. Germline lookup yields CDR1 ENHRY and CDR2 SYGVKD. The CDR3 contains 11 residues. In DNA, the CDR3 is TGTGCCATCAAGGGAGCACATGAGCAGTTCTTC. Translated, it gives CAIKGAHEQFF.

The chain links TRBV4-1 to TRBJ1-1; no reliable D call. V lost 0 bases and J 2 bases, leaving 10 bases between the germline ends. The germline V gene encodes CDR1 MGHRA and CDR2 YSYEKL. The CDR3 totals 15 residues. The CDR3 coding sequence is TGCGCCAGCAGCCAAGAGCTCAGTGCTAACACTGAAGCTTTCTTT. The encoded protein is CASSQELSANTEAFF.

The chain is built from TRBV19 and TRBJ1-2; TRBD1 matches 7 bases. Trimming took 7 bases from V and 2 from J; bases not matched to a gene: 13. The CDR3 is 16 amino acids. Germline CDR1 LNHDA, CDR2 SQIVND (reference sequence). This CDR3 is CASTSGQLGANYGYTF. The CDR3 nucleotides read TGTGCCAGTACCTCGGGACAGTTGGGGGCGAACTATGGCTACACCTTC. Full variable domain (outside the CDR3, taken from reference TRBV19 and TRBJ1-2): DGGITQSPKYLFRKEGQNVTLSCEQNLNHDAMYWYRQDPGQGLRLIYYSQIVNDFQKGDIAEGYSVSREKKESFPLTVTSAQKNPTAFYLCASTSGQLGANYGYTFGSGTRLTVV.

The chain links TRBV4-3 to TRBJ2-5; 9 bases line up with TRBD2. V lost 1 base to trimming and J lost 5 bases; unmatched junction nucleotides: 8. Germline CDR1 reads LGHNA; CDR2 reads YSLEER. This CDR3 has 16 residues. CDR3 DNA sequence: TGCGCCAGCAGCCAAGTTAGCGGGGGCACGGGTGAGACCCAGTACTTC. Its translation: CASSQVSGGTGETQYF.

The gene calls are TRBV2 and TRBJ2-7; the match to TRBD1 covers 8 bases. Germline V gene data show CDR1 as SNHLY and CDR2 as FYNNEI. CDR3 length: 11 residues. J gave up 5 bases and V 7 bases, and 1 base lay outside the gene matches. CDR3 DNA sequence: TGTGCCAGCAAGACAGGGGACGAGCAGTACTTC. It translates to CASKTGDEQYF.

The rearrangement links TRBV18 to TRBJ2-2, with no clear D. Germline assignment: CDR1 KGHSH and CDR2 LQKENI. Trimming removed 2 bases from V and 0 bases from J, with 10 bases in between. The CDR3 totals 16 residues. DNA of the CDR3: TGTGCCAGCTCACCAGGGCACCTTTCGAACACCGGGGAGCTGTTTTTT. The encoded protein is CASSPGHLSNTGELFF. Complete variable domain (other parts from reference TRBV18 and TRBJ2-2): NAGVMQNPRHLVRRRGQEARLRCSPMKGHSHVYWYRQLPEEGLKFMVYLQKENIIDESGMPKERFSAEFPKEGPSILRIQQVVRGDSAAYFCASSPGHLSNTGELFFGEGSRLTVL.

V is TRBV27 and J is TRBJ1-2, with no clear D. Between the trimmed V and J ends, which lost 3 bases and 4 bases, there was a span of 3 bases. The length of the CDR3 is 11 residues. CDR1 is MNHEY, CDR2 SMNVEV, per germline (reference sequence). CDR3 protein: CASSFGYGYTF. The CDR3, as DNA: TGTGCCAGCAGTTTCGGCTATGGCTACACCTTC.

The J gene is TRBJ2-6, the V gene TRBV5-1; 8 bases match TRBD1. Germline CDR1 and CDR2: SGHRS and YFSETQ. The CDR3 is 17 amino acids. J gave up 0 bases and V 5 bases, and 7 bases lay outside the gene matches. The CDR3 loop reads CASSPGTGVSGANVLTF. The CDR3 DNA sequence: TGCGCCAGCAGTCCCGGGACAGGTGTCTCTGGGGCCAACGTCCTGACTTTC.

This clone was seen just once. This rearrangement joins TRBV5-8 to TRBJ2-7; TRBD2 might be the D (6 bases). Germline V gene data show CDR1 as SGHTS and CDR2 as YDEGEE. There are 12 residues in the CDR3. Between the trimmed V and J ends, which lost 2 bases and 11 bases, there was a span of 14 bases. The CDR3 is CASSFMEGTEYF. The DNA of the CDR3 is TGTGCCAGCAGCTTCATGGAGGGGACGGAGTACTTC. The whole variable domain, remainder taken from reference TRBV5-8 and TRBJ2-7, is EAGVTQSPTHLIKTRGQQATLRCSPISGHTSVYWYQQALGLGLQFLLWYDEGEERNRGNFPPRFSGRQFPNYSSELNVNALELEDSALYLCASSFMEGTEYFGPGTRLTVT.

The gene calls are TRBV6-5 and TRBJ1-1; unclear D gene. The CDR3 spans 15 residues. The germline V gene encodes CDR1 MNHEY and CDR2 SVGAGI. Trimming removed 4 bases from V and 1 base from J, with 13 bases in between. The chain's CDR3 is CASSSSQNQNTEAFF. In DNA form, the CDR3 reads TGTGCCAGCAGTTCGTCACAGAACCAGAACACTGAAGCTTTCTTT.